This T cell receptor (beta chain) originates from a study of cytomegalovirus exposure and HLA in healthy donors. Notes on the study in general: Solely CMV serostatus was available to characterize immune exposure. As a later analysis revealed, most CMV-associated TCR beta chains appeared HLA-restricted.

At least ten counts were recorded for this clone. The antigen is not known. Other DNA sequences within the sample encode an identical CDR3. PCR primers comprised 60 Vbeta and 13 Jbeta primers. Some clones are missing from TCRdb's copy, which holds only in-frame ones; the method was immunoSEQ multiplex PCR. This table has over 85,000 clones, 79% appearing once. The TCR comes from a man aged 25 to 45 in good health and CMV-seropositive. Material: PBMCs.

The CDR3 DNA reads TGTGCCAGCAGCTTGGCAGCTAATGAAAAACTGTTTTTT. Amino acids: CASSLAANEKLFF. The chain carries TRBV5-6 and TRBJ1-4; unclear D gene. The germline gives CDR1 SGHDT, CDR2 YYEEEE. This CDR3 comprises 13 residues. Trimming stripped 0 bases from V and 3 bases from J, with 3 bases between.